This TCR beta chain comes out of a study of shared clonotypes between healthy human individuals. The overall study: Each donor had three CD4 naive, three CD4 memory, two CD8 naive and one CD8 memory plate.

For this clone: What it recognizes is unknown. Other DNA sequences in the sample encode the same CDR3.

Sorted subsets were amplified in replicate PCRs using around 220 ng DNA, tens of thousands of T cell genomes. Repertoires were generated with immunoSEQ multiplex PCR, while TCRdb's copy carries only in-frame clones and drops some. Among 2 million to 2.5 million clones listed, approximately 94% were seen once. The CDR3 loop spans 13 amino acids. From germline, CDR1 is SEHNR and CDR2 FQNEAQ (reference sequence). The V end lost 5 bases, the J end lost 0 bases, and 7 bases lay between the germline ends. General study findings and limits: Relative to their counterparts shared across all four donors, non-shared clonotypes exhibited diminished generation probabilities.

Sequenced: naive CD4+ T cells from PBMCs. Subset specified: CD45RA+ positively selected. The V call is TRBV7-9, the J call TRBJ1-2; D may be TRBD1 (5 bases). The sequence was obtained from a man younger than 35 in good health. Some clones in this sample may be carry-over from other donors' samples. CDR3 sequence (DNA): TGTGCCAGCAGCCGGGACTCTAACTATGGCTACACCTTC. Encoded protein: CASSRDSNYGYTF.